The rows below give T cell receptor beta chains drawn from one sample of a study of PD-1 blockade in classical Hodgkin lymphoma. Sequencing used immunoSEQ multiplex PCR; TCRdb keeps in-frame clones, though not all of them. In the table there are fewer than 8,000 clones, around four fifths of which are singletons. This specimen consisted of CD4+ T cells from blood, obtained at baseline. The receptors come from a human donor with classical Hodgkin lymphoma. The conserved cysteine and the conserved F or W are not part of the CDR3 here. Fields, in order: V gene, J gene, D gene, CDR3 protein. A D gene is named only where the DNA matches it firmly.

TRBV5-4	TRBJ1-6	-	ASSATGTRTSPLH
TRBV2	TRBJ2-1	TRBD2	ASNRLAGHNEQF
TRBV28	TRBJ2-3	-	ASSLWSSGQRTDTQY
TRBV30	TRBJ1-3	-	AWSTLLWSLSGNTIY
TRBV7-2	TRBJ1-2	-	ASSLGQPYGYT
TRBV2	TRBJ2-3	TRBD1	ASRGIRTGSTDTQY
TRBV7-8	TRBJ2-3	TRBD1	ASSRRDRGDGTDTQY
TRBV29-1	TRBJ1-1	TRBD1	SVAGQGGMNTEAF
TRBV7-9	TRBJ1-1	-	ASSLGGSEAF
TRBV2	TRBJ1-3	-	AGGRGNTIY
TRBV11-3	TRBJ2-1	TRBD2	ASSLGALWEGRVEQF
TRBV27	TRBJ2-7	TRBD2	ASRPRTSGREKQY